What follows are 23 T cell receptor beta chains derived from one specimen sequenced in a study of vaccination effects on CD4 cells after COVID-19. Sequencing was performed with immunoSEQ multiplex PCR; in TCRdb, only in-frame clones are kept and a portion is missing. The data contain roughly 53,000 clones, 79% of them seen just once; the ten biggest clones take up over 5%. Their antigens remain unidentified. Prior to sequencing, the ViraFEST assay stimulated PBMC with viral peptide pools, which expanded the antigen-specific CD4+ T cells. Once cultured for 10 days, the cells underwent separation to obtain CD4+ T cells. Prior SARS-CoV-2 infection was absent in the vaccine recipients, as shown by negative nucleocapsid antibodies. The input for sequencing was CD4+ T cells from PBMCs cultured with HCoV-OC43 spike peptides, taken before COVID-19 vaccination. Subset defined: HCoV-OC43 spike overlapping peptide pool stimulation. The receptors originated from a human donor who received a COVID-19 vaccine.

This chain joins TRBV5-1 and TRBJ2-1; 11 nucleotides line up with TRBD2. This CDR3 contains 17 residues. V lost 3 bases, J lost 2 bases, and 7 bases stayed unmatched. Germline assignment: CDR1 SGHRS and CDR2 YFSETQ. CDR3 amino acids: CASSSFTSGGTYNEQFF. As DNA, the CDR3 is TGCGCCAGCAGCTCCTTCACTAGCGGGGGAACCTACAATGAGCAGTTCTTC.

The chain carries TRBV30 and TRBJ2-1, with D possibly being TRBD2 (6 bases). V shed 2 bases and J shed 1 base, with 21 bases lying between them. The germline V gene has CDR1 GTSNPN and CDR2 SVGIG (reference sequence). This CDR3 region has 18 residues. Here the CDR3 reads CAWSSLYGGRGSYNEQFF. In nucleotides, the CDR3 is TGTGCCTGGAGTTCTCTCTACGGAGGGCGTGGGTCCTACAATGAGCAGTTCTTC.

V gene TRBV7-3 combines with J gene TRBJ2-1, with 7 bases that match TRBD2. The V gene end was trimmed by 1 base and the J gene end by 7 bases; junction bases not matched to a gene: 10. Germline CDR1 and CDR2: SGHTA and FQGTGA. This CDR3 is built from 16 residues. CDR3 bases: TGTGCCAGCAGCTTAAGTCTGGGAGGGGCGCGTAATGAGCAGTTCTTC. It translates to CASSLSLGGARNEQFF.

This clone was observed a single time. The chain carries TRBV28 and TRBJ2-7; the match to TRBD2 covers 10 bases. This CDR3 has 19 amino acids. With 11 bases clipped from V and 3 bases from J, the junction kept 25 bases outside the gene matches. Germline V lookup: CDR1 MDHEN, CDR2 SYDVKM. The CDR3 DNA reads as TGTGCCTGCCGACTTCGGGGTAGCGGGGGGACCTACAGACTCTACGAGCAGTACGTC. As protein: CACRLRGSGGTYRLYEQYV.

The rearrangement links TRBV7-2 to TRBJ1-1; D is unresolved. The CDR3 loop spans 16 amino acids. V dropped 1 base and J dropped 1 base, with 13 bases sitting between them. CDR1 and CDR2 from the germline V gene are SGHTA and FQGNSA. The CDR3 region is CASSLGLYISNTEAFF. The DNA of the CDR3 is TGTGCCAGCAGCTTAGGGCTCTACATATCGAACACTGAAGCTTTCTTT.

The V and J genes are TRBV5-5 and TRBJ1-1; D unresolved. V was clipped by 3 bases and J by 3 bases, with 9 bases between them. CDR3 length: 13 amino acids. Germline CDR1 and CDR2: SGHKS and YYEKEE (reference sequence). Here the CDR3 DNA reads TGTGCCAGCAGCTCGGGCGCCTACACTGAAGCTTTCTTT. It translates to CASSSGAYTEAFF.

As concerns this clone: Other DNA sequences in this specimen translate into the identical CDR3. The chain uses TRBV5-1 and TRBJ2-3, with unresolved D. Trimming removed 0 bases from V and 0 bases from J, with 5 bases in between. This CDR3 is 14 amino acids long. In germline, CDR1 is SGHRS, CDR2 YFSETQ. The CDR3 DNA sequence: TGCGCCAGCAGCTTGGGCACTAGCACAGATACGCAGTATTTT. It yields the protein CASSLGTSTDTQYF. Together with reference TRBV5-1 and TRBJ2-3, the CDR3 gives the full variable domain: KAGVTQTPRYLIKTRGQQVTLSCSPISGHRSVSWYQQTPGQGLQFLFEYFSETQRNKGNFPGRFSGRQFSNSRSEMNVSTLELGDSALYLCASSLGTSTDTQYFGPGTRLTVL.

This clone was seen a single time. One end of the junction varies from germline; a read error may be responsible. The chain joins TRBV3-1 (or the pseudogene TRBV3-2) to TRBJ2-1; D might be TRBD1 (5 bases). The V gene's germline CDR1 is LGHDT and CDR2 YNNKEL (reference sequence). This CDR3 has 11 amino acids. In DNA form, the CDR3 reads TGTGCCAGCAGCCAAGCCCAGGGCAAAATCTTC. Its translation: CASSQAQGKIF.

The CDR3: CASRTTGLGNTGELFF. Written as DNA, the CDR3 is TGTGCCAGCAGAACTACAGGGTTGGGGAACACCGGGGAGCTGTTTTTT. This rearrangement joins TRBV2 to TRBJ2-2, with D possibly matching TRBD1 (6 bases). This CDR3 spans 16 amino acids. Germline lookup yields CDR1 SNHLY and CDR2 FYNNEI. The V end lost 6 bases, the J end lost 1 base, and 15 bases lay between the germline ends.

This clone has a single count. The V and J genes are TRBV7-2 and TRBJ2-5; 8 bases align to TRBD2. The CDR3 runs 15 residues. CDR1 is SGHTA, CDR2 FQGNSA, per germline. The ends lost 5 bases at V and 8 bases at J; junction bases unmatched: 13. CDR3 nucleotides: TGTGCCAGCAGCGCGGGGGGTGGGGTGGCGTATACCCAGTACTTC. As protein: CASSAGGGVAYTQYF.

Here the CDR3 DNA reads TGTGCCACCGCTAGTTCTGGGTCCTACAATGAGCAGTTCTTC. Translated: CATASSGSYNEQFF. The chain employs TRBV2 and TRBJ2-1; D remains unclear. This CDR3 contains 14 residues. Germline V CDR1 and CDR2: SNHLY, FYNNEI. V lost 10 bases and J 1 base, leaving 14 bases between the germline ends.

The chain links TRBV3-1 (or the pseudogene TRBV3-2) to TRBJ1-3; D call uncertain. This CDR3 is 15 amino acids long. Trimming cost V 1 base and J 0 bases, with 7 bases left between them. Looked up from germline, CDR1 is LGHDT and CDR2 is YNNKEL (reference sequence). CDR3 DNA sequence: TGTGCCAGCAGCCAAGGGACGGACTCTGGAAACACCATATATTTT. Translating it yields CASSQGTDSGNTIYF.

The rearrangement joins TRBV2 to TRBJ1-2; D remains ambiguous. Germline CDR1 reads SNHLY; CDR2 reads FYNNEI. CDR3 length: 10 residues. Trimming left V 3 bases short and J 5 bases short, with 1 base between. The CDR3 nucleotides are TGTGCCAGCAGTGATTATGGCTACACCTTC. This translates into CASSDYGYTF.

The rearrangement uses TRBV6-5 and TRBJ1-2; TRBD1 matches at 8 bases. This CDR3 contains 14 residues. V trimming: 7 bases; J trimming: 4 bases; junction bases outside the gene matches: 8. Germline V gene lookup returns CDR1 MNHEY and CDR2 SVGAGI. The CDR3 DNA is TGTGCCAGCACCACACCCGGGACAGGCTATGGCTACACCTTC. Amino acids: CASTTPGTGYGYTF.

The V gene is TRBV7-9, the J gene TRBJ2-2, with 9 nucleotides matching TRBD1. Germline V gives CDR1 SEHNR, CDR2 FQNEAQ (reference sequence). The CDR3 loop spans 17 amino acids. V lost 5 bases, J lost 9 bases, and 16 bases stayed unmatched. Written as DNA, the CDR3 is TGTGCCAGCAGCACCTGGACAGGGGCGGTATCACTGCGGGAGCTGTTTTTT. This sequence encodes CASSTWTGAVSLRELFF.

This clone has only one observation. This chain uses TRBV3-1 (or the pseudogene TRBV3-2) with TRBJ2-3, with 10 bases lining up with TRBD2. Germline V gives CDR1 LGHDT, CDR2 YNNKEL (reference sequence). V lost 1 base, J lost 4 bases, and 8 bases stayed unmatched. CDR3 length equals 17 residues. Here the CDR3 reads CASSQARLAGVADTQYF. DNA for the CDR3: TGTGCCAGCAGCCAAGCGCGACTAGCGGGTGTTGCAGATACGCAGTATTTT.

This clone was counted a single time. CDR3 loop: CASSESAGGLYNEQFF. Here the CDR3 DNA reads TGCGCCAGCAGTGAGTCTGCGGGGGGCCTCTACAATGAGCAGTTCTTC. J is TRBJ2-1 and V is TRBV10-1, with 8 bases fitting TRBD2. Germline lookup yields CDR1 WNHNN and CDR2 SYGVQD (reference sequence). J gave up 3 bases and V 0 bases, and 4 bases lay outside the gene matches. The CDR3 is 16 residues long.

The chain carries TRBV19 and TRBJ1-3; 7 nucleotides line up with TRBD1. CDR1 is LNHDA, CDR2 SQIVND, per germline (reference sequence). The length of the CDR3 is 15 residues. With 3 bases clipped from V and 4 bases from J, the junction kept 6 bases outside the gene matches. CDR3 bases: TGTGCCAGTAGTATGCCCTGGACAGGCGGAAACACCATATATTTT. Amino acids: CASSMPWTGGNTIYF.

In this sample, this clone turned up once. V usage is TRBV6-1 and J usage is TRBJ1-6; 9 nucleotides agree with TRBD1. CDR3 size: 16 residues. J gave up 7 bases and V 0 bases, and 4 bases lay outside the gene matches. Germline CDR1 reads MNHNS; CDR2 reads SASEGT. CDR3 sequence (DNA): TGTGCCAGCAGTGAAGCTTGGGACAGGGACAATTCACCCCTCCACTTT. This translates into CASSEAWDRDNSPLHF.

This clone was seen more than once but under ten times. V is TRBV28 and J is TRBJ1-5; 11 bases are shared with TRBD1. V trimming: 7 bases; J trimming: 1 base; junction bases outside the gene matches: 6. The CDR3 has 16 amino acids. CDR1 and CDR2 from the germline V gene are MDHEN and SYDVKM. The CDR3 region is CASTGQGAGSNQPQHF. Here the CDR3 DNA reads TGTGCCAGCACCGGACAGGGGGCGGGAAGCAATCAGCCCCAGCATTTT.

The CDR3: CASSSGLAGGLETQYF. CDR3 DNA: TGCGCCAGCAGCTCCGGACTAGCGGGGGGTCTAGAGACCCAGTACTTC. The chain couples TRBV5-1 to TRBJ2-5; 14 positions agree with TRBD2. This CDR3 has 16 residues. Germline V gene lookup returns CDR1 SGHRS and CDR2 YFSETQ. The trim removed 3 bases at V and 4 bases at J, leaving 5 bases unmatched.

The V gene is TRBV6-1, the J gene TRBJ2-3; D uncertain. The CDR3 is 17 amino acids. Germline-derived CDR1 and CDR2 are MNHNS and SASEGT. The V and J ends lost 3 bases and 1 base respectively, with 17 bases between them. CDR3 in amino acids: CASSEFLASLRTDTQYF. DNA for the CDR3: TGTGCCAGCAGTGAGTTTCTGGCCTCCCTCCGCACAGATACGCAGTATTTT.

The chain combines TRBV5-1 with TRBJ2-1; D unclear. The CDR3 spans 13 residues. With 4 bases removed from V and 8 bases from J, the gap between germline ends came to 13 bases. Germline V lookup: CDR1 SGHRS, CDR2 YFSETQ. CDR3 nucleotide sequence: TGCGCCAGCAGCCGCCAGAACTGGGATGAGCAGTTCTTC. Translating it yields CASSRQNWDEQFF.